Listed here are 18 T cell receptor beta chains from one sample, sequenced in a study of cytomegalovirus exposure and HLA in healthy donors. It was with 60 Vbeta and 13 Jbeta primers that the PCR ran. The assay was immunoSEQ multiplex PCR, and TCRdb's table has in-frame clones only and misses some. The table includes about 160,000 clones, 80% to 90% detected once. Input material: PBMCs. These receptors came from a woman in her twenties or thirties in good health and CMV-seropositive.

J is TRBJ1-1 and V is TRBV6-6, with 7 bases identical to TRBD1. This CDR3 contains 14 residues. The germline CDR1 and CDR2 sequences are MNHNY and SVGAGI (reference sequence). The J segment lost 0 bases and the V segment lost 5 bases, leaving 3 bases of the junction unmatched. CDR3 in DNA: TGTGCCAGCAGTACCGGGACAGTGAACACTGAAGCTTTCTTT. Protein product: CASSTGTVNTEAFF.

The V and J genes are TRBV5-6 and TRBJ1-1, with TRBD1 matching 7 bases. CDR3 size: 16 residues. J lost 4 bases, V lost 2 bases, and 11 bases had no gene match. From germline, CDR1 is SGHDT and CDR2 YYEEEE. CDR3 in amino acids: CASSLPTGLVLTEAFF. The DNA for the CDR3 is TGTGCCAGCAGCTTACCGACAGGGCTTGTGCTCACTGAAGCTTTCTTT. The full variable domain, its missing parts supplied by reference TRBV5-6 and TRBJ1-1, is DAGVTQSPTHLIKTRGQQVTLRCSPKSGHDTVSWYQQALGQGPQFIFQYYEEEERQRGNFPDRFSGHQFPNYSSELNVNALLLGDSALYLCASSLPTGLVLTEAFFGQGTRLTVV.

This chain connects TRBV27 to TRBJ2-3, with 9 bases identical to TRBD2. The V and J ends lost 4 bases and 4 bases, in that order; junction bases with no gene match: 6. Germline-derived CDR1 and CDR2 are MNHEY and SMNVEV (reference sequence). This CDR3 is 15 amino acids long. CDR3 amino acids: CASSSSGLAADTQYF. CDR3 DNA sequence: TGTGCCAGCAGTTCATCGGGACTAGCCGCAGATACGCAGTATTTT.

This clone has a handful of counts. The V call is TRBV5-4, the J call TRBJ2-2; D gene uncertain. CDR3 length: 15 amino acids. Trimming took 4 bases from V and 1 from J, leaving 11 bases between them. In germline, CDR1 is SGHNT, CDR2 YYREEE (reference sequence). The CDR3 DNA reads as TGTGCCAGCAGCCGAAGCCCAGGGAACACCGGGGAGCTGTTTTTT. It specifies CASSRSPGNTGELFF.

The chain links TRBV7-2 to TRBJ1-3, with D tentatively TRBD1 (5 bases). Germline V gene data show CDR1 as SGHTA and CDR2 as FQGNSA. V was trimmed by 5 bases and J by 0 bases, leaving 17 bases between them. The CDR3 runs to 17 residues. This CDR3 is CASSPNRPSFSGNTIYF. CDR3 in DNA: TGTGCCAGCAGCCCCAACAGGCCCTCCTTCTCTGGAAACACCATATATTTT.

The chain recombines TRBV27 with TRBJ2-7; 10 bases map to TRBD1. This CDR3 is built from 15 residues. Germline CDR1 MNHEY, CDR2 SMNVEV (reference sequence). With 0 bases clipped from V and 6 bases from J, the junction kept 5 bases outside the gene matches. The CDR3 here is CASSLSRTGGREQYF. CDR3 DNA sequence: TGTGCCAGCAGTTTATCCAGGACAGGGGGGCGCGAGCAGTACTTC.

CDR3 nucleotides: TGTGCCAGCAGCTTAGGGGGGGTGGGCGGCTACACCTTC. Amino acid sequence: CASSLGGVGGYTF. The chain links TRBV7-9 to TRBJ1-2; weak D call: TRBD1 (5 bases). The CDR3 has 13 residues. V was clipped by 1 base and J by 8 bases, with 11 bases between them. Germline V lookup: CDR1 SEHNR, CDR2 FQNEAQ (reference sequence).

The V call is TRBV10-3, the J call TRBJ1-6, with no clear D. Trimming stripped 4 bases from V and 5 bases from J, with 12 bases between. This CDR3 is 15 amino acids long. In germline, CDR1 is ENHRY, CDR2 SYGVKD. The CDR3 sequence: CAISVGVTNNSPLHF. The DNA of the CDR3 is TGTGCCATCAGTGTTGGAGTAACGAATAATTCACCCCTCCACTTT.

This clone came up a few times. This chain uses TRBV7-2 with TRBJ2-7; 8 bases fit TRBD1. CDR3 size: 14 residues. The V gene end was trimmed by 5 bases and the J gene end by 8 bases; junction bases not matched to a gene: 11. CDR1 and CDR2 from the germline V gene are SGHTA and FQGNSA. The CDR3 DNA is TGTGCCAGCAGCCCCCAGGGGGCGGGTTGGCAGCAGTACTTC. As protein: CASSPQGAGWQQYF.

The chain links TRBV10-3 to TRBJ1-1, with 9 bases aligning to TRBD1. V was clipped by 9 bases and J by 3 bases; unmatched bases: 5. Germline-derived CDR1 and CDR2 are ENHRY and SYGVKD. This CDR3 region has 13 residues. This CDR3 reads CAMRDRADTEAFF. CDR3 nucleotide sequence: TGTGCCATGAGGGACAGGGCGGACACTGAAGCTTTCTTT.

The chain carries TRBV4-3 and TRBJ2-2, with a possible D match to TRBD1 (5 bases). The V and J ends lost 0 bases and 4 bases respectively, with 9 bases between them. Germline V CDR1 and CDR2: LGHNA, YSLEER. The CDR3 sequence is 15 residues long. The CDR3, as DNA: TGCGCCAGCAGCCAAGAATACAGGCTCACCGGGGAGCTGTTTTTT. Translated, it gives CASSQEYRLTGELFF.

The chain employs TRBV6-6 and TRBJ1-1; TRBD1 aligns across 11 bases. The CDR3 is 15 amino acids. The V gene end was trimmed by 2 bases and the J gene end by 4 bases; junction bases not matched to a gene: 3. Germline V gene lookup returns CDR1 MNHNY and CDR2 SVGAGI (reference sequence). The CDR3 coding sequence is TGTGCCAGCAGTTACGGGACAGGGGGGACCACTGAAGCTTTCTTT. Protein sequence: CASSYGTGGTTEAFF.

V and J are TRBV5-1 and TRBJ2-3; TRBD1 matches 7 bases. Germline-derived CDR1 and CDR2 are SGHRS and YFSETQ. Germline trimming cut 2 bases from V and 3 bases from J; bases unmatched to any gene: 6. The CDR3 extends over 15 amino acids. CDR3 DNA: TGCGCCAGCAGCTTCACAGGGGCCGGGACAGATACGCAGTATTTT. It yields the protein CASSFTGAGTDTQYF.

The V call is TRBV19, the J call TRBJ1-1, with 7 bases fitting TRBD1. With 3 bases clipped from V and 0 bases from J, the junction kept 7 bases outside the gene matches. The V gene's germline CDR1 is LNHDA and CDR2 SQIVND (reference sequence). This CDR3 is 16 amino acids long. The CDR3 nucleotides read TGTGCCAGTAGTATGAGGGGGGACAGACTGAACACTGAAGCTTTCTTT. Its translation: CASSMRGDRLNTEAFF.

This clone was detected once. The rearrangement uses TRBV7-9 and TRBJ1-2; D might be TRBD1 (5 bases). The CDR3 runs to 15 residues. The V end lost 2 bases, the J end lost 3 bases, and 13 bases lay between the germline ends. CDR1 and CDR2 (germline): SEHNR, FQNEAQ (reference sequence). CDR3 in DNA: TGTGCCAGCAGCTTAAAAGGGGATCTGGACTATGGCTACACCTTC. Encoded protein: CASSLKGDLDYGYTF.

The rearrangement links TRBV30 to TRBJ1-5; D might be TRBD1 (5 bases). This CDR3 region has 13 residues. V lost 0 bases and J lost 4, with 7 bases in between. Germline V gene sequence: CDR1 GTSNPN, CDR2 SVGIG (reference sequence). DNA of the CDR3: TGTGCCTGGAGTGTCGACAGTAATCAGCCCCAGCATTTT. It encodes CAWSVDSNQPQHF.

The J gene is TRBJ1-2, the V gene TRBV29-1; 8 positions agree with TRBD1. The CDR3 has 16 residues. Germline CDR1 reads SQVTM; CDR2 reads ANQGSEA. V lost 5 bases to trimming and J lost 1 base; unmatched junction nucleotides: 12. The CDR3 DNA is TGCAGCGTTTTTGATGGGACAGGTATATTTAACTATGGCTACACCTTC. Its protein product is CSVFDGTGIFNYGYTF.

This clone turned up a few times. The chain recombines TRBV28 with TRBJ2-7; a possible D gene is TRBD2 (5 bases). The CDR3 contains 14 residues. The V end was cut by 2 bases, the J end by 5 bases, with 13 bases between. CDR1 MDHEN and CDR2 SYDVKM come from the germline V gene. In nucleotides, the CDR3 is TGTGCCAGCAGTTTAGGAGGTCCCTACCACGAGCAGTACTTC. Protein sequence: CASSLGGPYHEQYF.